The 29 T cell receptor beta chains below all came from one sample that was sequenced in a study of blood T cell repertoires in COVID-19. Measured with immunoSEQ multiplex PCR; TCRdb has only the in-frame clones, and not every one. The table records 85,000 to 130,000 clones, roughly four fifths of them present only once. Sample: peripheral blood. These receptors all stem from a man in his fifties or sixties with acute or convalescent COVID-19.

The chain couples TRBV5-1 to TRBJ2-5, with D possibly matching TRBD1 (5 bases). V dropped 2 bases and J dropped 1 base, with 6 bases sitting between them. The CDR3 consists of 13 residues. Germline V lookup: CDR1 SGHRS, CDR2 YFSETQ. CDR3 region: CASSLQAQETQYF. CDR3 DNA: TGCGCCAGCAGCTTACAGGCCCAAGAGACCCAGTACTTC.

A few counts support this clone. The chain joins TRBV18 to TRBJ2-2; 7 bases are shared with TRBD2. The germline V gene encodes CDR1 KGHSH and CDR2 LQKENI. The V gene end was trimmed by 3 bases and the J gene end by 6 bases; junction bases not matched to a gene: 13. The CDR3 extends over 17 amino acids. CDR3 protein: CASSPTTKSGKSGELFF. Written as DNA, the CDR3 is TGTGCCAGCTCACCGACAACTAAGAGCGGGAAGTCCGGGGAGCTGTTTTTT.

The chain recombines TRBV2 with TRBJ1-5; D might be TRBD1 (6 bases). The germline V gene encodes CDR1 SNHLY and CDR2 FYNNEI. V was trimmed by 6 bases and J by 6 bases, leaving 12 bases between them. This CDR3 comprises 13 residues. CDR3 DNA: TGTGCCAGCAGCTCTACAGGGAGTCAGCCCCAGCATTTT. Protein sequence: CASSSTGSQPQHF.

The genes are TRBV5-1 and TRBJ2-3; TRBD1 agrees at 7 bases. Germline V gene data show CDR1 as SGHRS and CDR2 as YFSETQ. The V gene end was trimmed by 2 bases and the J gene end by 4 bases; junction bases not matched to a gene: 4. CDR3 length equals 14 residues. CDR3: CASSFGQAADTQYF. As DNA, the CDR3 is TGCGCCAGCAGCTTCGGACAGGCGGCAGATACGCAGTATTTT.

The sample holds many counts of this clone. J is TRBJ2-1 and V is TRBV6-5; 9 bases match TRBD2. CDR1 and CDR2 from the germline V gene are MNHEY and SVGAGI. The CDR3 consists of 14 residues. V was pared by 5 bases and J by 9 bases, with 8 bases of the junction left unmatched. DNA for the CDR3: TGTGCCAGCAGTCCGCGGGGGGGCGAAGGTGAGCAGTTCTTC. The encoded protein is CASSPRGGEGEQFF.

V gene TRBV30 combines with J gene TRBJ1-2, with D hard to call. V was cut by 0 bases and J by 4 bases, with 9 bases left in between. The CDR3 runs 13 residues. Germline V gene data show CDR1 as GTSNPN and CDR2 as SVGIG (reference sequence). The CDR3 DNA sequence: TGTGCCTGGAGTGTACAGACGACCTATGGCTACACCTTC. Amino acid sequence: CAWSVQTTYGYTF.

The chain links TRBV3-1 (or the pseudogene TRBV3-2) to TRBJ2-3, with 7 bases identical to TRBD1. Germline V gene sequence: CDR1 LGHDT, CDR2 YNNKEL (reference sequence). V lost 3 bases, J lost 9 bases, and 6 bases stayed unmatched. This CDR3 is built from 13 residues. The CDR3 is CASSHHTGDTQYF. The CDR3 DNA reads TGTGCCAGCAGCCACCACACAGGGGACACGCAGTATTTT.

This sequence joins TRBV7-6 and TRBJ1-5; D is possibly TRBD1 (5 bases). The V gene's germline CDR1 is SGHVS and CDR2 FNYEAQ. The CDR3 sequence is 15 residues long. Trimming cost V 5 bases and J 4 bases, with 15 bases left between them. CDR3 DNA: TGTGCCAGCAGCCCATTGGAAGGGGCGAATCAGCCCCAGCATTTT. This encodes CASSPLEGANQPQHF. Together with reference TRBV7-6 and TRBJ1-5, the CDR3 gives the full variable domain: GAGVSQSPRYKVTKRGQDVALRCDPISGHVSLYWYRQALGQGPEFLTYFNYEAQQDKSGLPNDRFSAERPEGSISTLTIQRTEQRDSAMYRCASSPLEGANQPQHFGDGTRLSIL.

This clone has just one count. The J gene is TRBJ2-2, the V gene TRBV7-3, with no clear D. The CDR3 extends over 12 amino acids. The germline V and J ends were trimmed by 5 bases and 6 bases, with 7 bases remaining between them. The V gene's germline CDR1 is SGHTA and CDR2 FQGTGA. CDR3 amino acids: CASSPGPGELFF. The CDR3 coding sequence is TGTGCCAGCAGCCCGGGTCCCGGGGAGCTGTTTTTT.

The gene calls are TRBV2 and TRBJ1-6, with TRBD1 identical over 9 bases. The CDR3 loop spans 14 amino acids. CDR1 is SNHLY, CDR2 FYNNEI, per germline. Trimming took 6 bases from V and 7 from J; bases not matched to a gene: 4. CDR3 in DNA: TGTGCCAGCAGGGCCGGGACAGGGAATTCACCCCTCCACTTT. It yields the protein CASRAGTGNSPLHF.

The chain couples TRBV5-1 to TRBJ2-5; tentative D call: TRBD1 (8 bases). This CDR3 contains 15 residues. Germline V gene data show CDR1 as SGHRS and CDR2 as YFSETQ. V shed 3 bases and J shed 2 bases, with 14 bases lying between them. CDR3 coding DNA: TGCGCCAGCAGCTCCGGACAGGGAGGGCAAGAGACCCAGTACTTC. Its protein is CASSSGQGGQETQYF.

The chain has TRBV29-1 and TRBJ2-2; the match to TRBD1 covers 12 bases. The CDR3 runs 14 residues. Per the germline V gene, CDR1 is SQVTM and CDR2 is ANQGSEA. The J segment lost 9 bases and the V segment lost 6 bases, leaving 8 bases of the junction unmatched. Here the CDR3 DNA reads TGCAGCGTCGAGCGGGACAGGGGGCACCGGGAGCTGTTTTTT. Amino acids: CSVERDRGHRELFF.

The gene calls are TRBV28 and TRBJ2-1, with 9 positions matching TRBD1. With 5 bases clipped from V and 5 bases from J, the junction kept 7 bases outside the gene matches. The V gene's germline CDR1 is MDHEN and CDR2 SYDVKM. The CDR3 totals 15 residues. In nucleotides, the CDR3 is TGTGCCAGCAGTACACTTGGGACAGGGAACAATGAGCAGTTCTTC. Translated, it gives CASSTLGTGNNEQFF.

This clone was observed a handful of times. The V and J genes are TRBV30 and TRBJ2-7; no clear D gene. Germline V gene data show CDR1 as GTSNPN and CDR2 as SVGIG (reference sequence). The CDR3 has 12 amino acids. V dropped 0 bases and J dropped 2 bases, with 5 bases sitting between them. The CDR3 loop reads CAWSVLPYEQYF. The DNA for the CDR3 is TGTGCCTGGAGTGTACTGCCCTACGAGCAGTACTTC.

This sequence joins TRBV7-3 and TRBJ1-1; D is possibly TRBD1 (6 bases). In germline, CDR1 is SGHTA, CDR2 FQGTGA. The CDR3 sequence is 13 residues long. V was trimmed by 5 bases and J by 5 bases, leaving 12 bases between them. Here the CDR3 reads CASSEWTVTEAFF. The DNA for the CDR3 is TGTGCCAGCAGCGAGTGGACAGTTACTGAAGCTTTCTTT.

The genes are TRBV7-2 and TRBJ2-2; the D is unclear. Trimming took 5 bases from V and 1 from J, leaving 5 bases between them. The CDR3 has 13 residues. Germline V gene sequence: CDR1 SGHTA, CDR2 FQGNSA. The CDR3 here is CASSNRNTGELFF. The CDR3 DNA follows: TGTGCCAGCAGCAATCGGAACACCGGGGAGCTGTTTTTT.

The genes are TRBV7-8 and TRBJ1-5; 7 positions match TRBD1. The germline CDR1 and CDR2 sequences are SGHVS and FQNEAQ. The CDR3 consists of 16 residues. Germline trimming cut 1 base from V and 3 bases from J; bases unmatched to any gene: 6. The CDR3 DNA sequence: TGTGCCAGCAGCTTAGGGGGACAGTTATTCAATCAGCCCCAGCATTTT. Translated, it gives CASSLGGQLFNQPQHF.

The chain combines TRBV7-3 with TRBJ1-6; D call uncertain. V was pared by 1 base and J by 4 bases, with 14 bases between. The CDR3 is 17 residues long. Germline V gene lookup returns CDR1 SGHTA and CDR2 FQGTGA. In DNA, the CDR3 is TGTGCCAGCAGCTTAAATCCCCGAGGGAGATATAATTCACCCCTCCACTTT. Protein: CASSLNPRGRYNSPLHF.

V is TRBV6-2 or TRBV6-3 and J is TRBJ2-7, with 14 bases that match TRBD2. This CDR3 spans 17 amino acids. CDR1 and CDR2 (germline): MNHEY, SVGEGT. V dropped 6 bases and J dropped 1; count of bases not matched to a gene: 8. CDR3 loop: CASSAGLAGVWSYEQYF. Written as DNA, the CDR3 is TGTGCCAGCAGCGCGGGACTAGCGGGAGTTTGGTCCTACGAGCAGTACTTC.

The rearrangement uses TRBV28 and TRBJ1-6; 9 bases align to TRBD1. V shed 4 bases, J shed 8 bases, and the junction held 12 bases outside the gene matches. The CDR3 consists of 17 residues. CDR1 and CDR2 from the germline V gene are MDHEN and SYDVKM. CDR3 DNA: TGTGCCAGCAGTTCACCAGGAGCGGGACAGGGTTATTCACCCCTCCACTTT. This encodes CASSSPGAGQGYSPLHF.

The chain carries TRBV7-9 and TRBJ1-6, with a tentative D call TRBD1 (5 bases). Germline V gene data show CDR1 as SEHNR and CDR2 as FQNEAQ (reference sequence). Trimming removed 0 bases from V and 4 bases from J, with 10 bases in between. The CDR3 has 16 amino acids. The CDR3 DNA is TGTGCCAGCAGCTTAGCGGGGGGACCATATAATTCACCCCTCCACTTT. This encodes CASSLAGGPYNSPLHF.

The genes are TRBV2 and TRBJ1-1, with TRBD1 identical over 11 bases. The V gene end was trimmed by 7 bases and the J gene end by 3 bases; junction bases not matched to a gene: 7. The CDR3 runs to 15 residues. The germline V gene has CDR1 SNHLY and CDR2 FYNNEI. As DNA, the CDR3 is TGTGCCAGCACCTTAGGACAGGGGGCCCACACTGAAGCTTTCTTT. This encodes CASTLGQGAHTEAFF.

This sequence joins TRBV6-4 and TRBJ1-5; 9 bases map to TRBD1. This CDR3 has 13 amino acids. CDR1 and CDR2 (germline): MRHNA, SNTAGT. The CDR3 sequence: CVFRGQGNQPQHF. Here the CDR3 DNA reads TGTGTCTTCCGAGGACAGGGGAATCAGCCCCAGCATTTT.

The rearrangement links TRBV5-8 to TRBJ1-5; 7 nucleotides align to TRBD1. Germline loops: CDR1 SGHTS, CDR2 YDEGEE. The length of the CDR3 is 14 residues. V lost 4 bases, J lost 7 bases, and 8 bases stayed unmatched. In nucleotides, the CDR3 is TGTGCCAGCAGCATCGACAGGGCGAGGCAGCCCCAGCATTTT. Protein sequence: CASSIDRARQPQHF.

V is TRBV7-2 and J is TRBJ1-2, with D tentatively TRBD1 (6 bases). The germline CDR1 and CDR2 sequences are SGHTA and FQGNSA. CDR3 length: 15 amino acids. Trimming left V 4 bases short and J 4 bases short, with 16 bases between. CDR3 loop: CASSSAGGHGYGYTF. In DNA form, the CDR3 reads TGTGCCAGCAGCTCAGCGGGGGGGCACGGCTATGGCTACACCTTC.

The table lists this clone with a count of one. This chain uses TRBV4-3 with TRBJ2-1, with TRBD2 as a possible D gene (5 bases). This CDR3 region has 14 residues. Trimming stripped 4 bases from V and 4 bases from J, with 11 bases between. The V gene's germline CDR1 is LGHNA and CDR2 YSLEER. The CDR3 protein is CASSLTGGYNEQFF. The CDR3 DNA reads TGCGCCAGCAGCCTTACTGGCGGGTACAATGAGCAGTTCTTC.

The chain recombines TRBV6-5 with TRBJ2-3; a possible D gene is TRBD1 (6 bases). With 5 bases removed from V and 0 bases from J, the gap between germline ends came to 12 bases. The CDR3 extends over 15 amino acids. Germline CDR1 reads MNHEY; CDR2 reads SVGAGI. The CDR3 region has the DNA TGTGCCAGCAGTAGACAGGACCCTAGCACAGATACGCAGTATTTT. Encoded protein: CASSRQDPSTDTQYF.

As DNA, the CDR3 is TGTGCCAGCAGCCCTACCAATGAGCAGTTCTTC. Translating it yields CASSPTNEQFF. V is TRBV7-9 and J is TRBJ2-1, with D unclear. The CDR3 loop spans 11 amino acids. Germline V gives CDR1 SEHNR, CDR2 FQNEAQ (reference sequence). Between the trimmed V and J ends, which lost 5 bases and 6 bases, there was a span of 5 bases.

Comment on this clone: Different DNA sequences within this sample yield the same CDR3. The chain is built from TRBV7-2 and TRBJ2-3; tentative D call: TRBD2 (5 bases). There are 15 residues in the CDR3. Between the trimmed V and J ends, which lost 0 bases and 1 base, there was a span of 8 bases. Germline CDR1 SGHTA, CDR2 FQGNSA. The chain's CDR3 is CASSLARAGTDTQYF. The CDR3 DNA is TGTGCCAGCAGCTTAGCGAGGGCCGGCACAGATACGCAGTATTTT.